Reported below is one T cell receptor (beta chain). Its target is unknown. Sequenced by immunoSEQ multiplex PCR; TCRdb stores in-frame clones only, minus some. The sample holds some 170,000 clones, around 90% seen once. V was pared by 0 bases and J by 10 bases, with 19 bases between. This CDR3 comprises 16 residues. Looked up from germline, CDR1 is MNHEY and CDR2 is SVGAGI. This sample was included in a study of T cell responses to AZD1222 COVID-19 vaccine. The study's findings and limits: Donors were largely white British and mainly female; clonal diversity was possibly underestimated.

The TCR was taken from an adult in good health. The sequencing here drew on peripheral blood, taken on day 0 of AZD1222 vaccination. The genes are TRBV6-5 and TRBJ2-1; D is tentatively TRBD1 or TRBD2 (5 bases each). DNA for the CDR3: TGTGCCAGCAGTTACTCCGTCGGGACGCTCGTTCGGGAGCAGTTCTTC. Protein product: CASSYSVGTLVREQFF.